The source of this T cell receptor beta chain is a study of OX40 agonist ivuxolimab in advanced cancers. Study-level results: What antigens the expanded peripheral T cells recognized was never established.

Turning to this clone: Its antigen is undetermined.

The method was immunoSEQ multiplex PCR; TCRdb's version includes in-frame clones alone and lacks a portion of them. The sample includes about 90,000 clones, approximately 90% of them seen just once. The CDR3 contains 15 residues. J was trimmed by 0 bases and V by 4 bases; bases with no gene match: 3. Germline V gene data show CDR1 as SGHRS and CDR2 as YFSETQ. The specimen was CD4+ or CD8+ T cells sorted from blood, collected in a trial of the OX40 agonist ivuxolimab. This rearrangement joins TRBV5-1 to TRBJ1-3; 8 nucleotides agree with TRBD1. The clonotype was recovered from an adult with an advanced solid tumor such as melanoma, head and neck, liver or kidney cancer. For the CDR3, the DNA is TGCGCCAGCAGCAGGACAGGGACCTCTGGAAACACCATATATTTT. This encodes CASSRTGTSGNTIYF.